The 11 T cell receptor beta chains below were found in one sample sequenced in a study of T cell repertoires in aging, cancer and after chemotherapy. TCR beta rearrangements were amplified from peripheral blood genomic DNA. Multiplex touch-down PCR with TRB-A/B primers amplified rearranged V-D-J TRB sequences. TCRdb called the multiplex PCR reads again in MiXCR, with one record for every CDR3 protein. The sample lists 6,500 to 9,500 distinct CDR3 sequences; roughly 25% were seen once. Sequencing was done on a sample of blood. The receptors originated from a human donor with a blood cancer.

The genes are TRBV5-1 and TRBJ2-5, with TRBD1 identical over 9 bases. Germline lookup yields CDR1 SGHRS and CDR2 YFSETQ. V lost 4 bases to trimming and J lost 3 bases; unmatched junction nucleotides: 10. CDR3 length: 16 amino acids. CDR3 sequence reads: CASSVQGASSKETQYF. In DNA form, the CDR3 reads TGCGCCAGCAGCGTACAGGGGGCTTCGTCGAAAGAGACCCAGTACTTC.

Judged by abundance, this clonotype is medium-sized. This chain connects TRBV12-3 or TRBV12-4 to TRBJ2-3; TRBD2 matches 12 bases. The length of the CDR3 is 16 residues. J lost 2 bases, V lost 7 bases, and 7 bases had no gene match. The CDR3 DNA sequence: TGTGCCAGCACCTCTAGCGGGGGGGGACTCACAGATACGCAGTATTTT. It yields the protein CASTSSGGGLTDTQYF.

This clonotype came up a few times. This chain uses TRBV7-9 with TRBJ2-7; D could derive from TRBD1 or TRBD2 (5 bases each). The CDR3 covers 14 residues. Per germline, CDR1 SEHNR and CDR2 FQNEAQ (reference sequence). V lost 5 bases and J lost 0, with 11 bases in between. The CDR3 nucleotides are TGTGCCAGCAGCGGTAACGGGGCCTCCTACGAGCAGTACTTC. Translating it yields CASSGNGASYEQYF.

The V call is TRBV6-1, the J call TRBJ2-1; 8 nucleotides agree with TRBD2. This CDR3 region has 13 residues. J lost 6 bases, V lost 6 bases, and 4 bases had no gene match. CDR1 is MNHNS, CDR2 SASEGT, per germline. The CDR3 here is CASRESGGNEQFF. DNA for the CDR3: TGTGCCAGCAGGGAGAGCGGGGGCAATGAGCAGTTCTTC.

This clonotype is labeled medium-sized. The V call is TRBV12-3 or TRBV12-4, the J call TRBJ1-2, with TRBD1 matching 7 bases. This CDR3 is 14 amino acids long. Unmatched junction bases numbered 12, after V lost 6 bases and J lost 8 bases. CDR3 coding DNA: TGTGCCAGCAGATCAGACAGGGAGTCTCGAGGCTACACCTTC. Its protein product is CASRSDRESRGYTF.

This clonotype came up a few times. The chain carries TRBV20-1 and TRBJ2-7; possible D gene TRBD2, 7 bases. Trimming removed 3 bases from V and 0 bases from J, with 12 bases in between. The CDR3 is made up of 14 amino acids. From germline, CDR1 is DFQATT and CDR2 SNEGSKA (reference sequence). This CDR3 is CSASEGGSSYEQYF. CDR3 nucleotide sequence: TGCAGTGCTAGTGAGGGGGGGAGCTCCTACGAGCAGTACTTC.

This clonotype was seen a handful of times. This chain links TRBV7-6 with TRBJ2-1; 11 positions agree with TRBD2. CDR3 length: 13 amino acids. J gave up 8 bases and V 7 bases, and 4 bases lay outside the gene matches. The germline gives CDR1 SGHVS, CDR2 FNYEAQ. The CDR3 loop reads CASKTSGNDEQFF. The DNA for the CDR3 is TGTGCCAGCAAGACTAGCGGGAATGATGAGCAGTTCTTC.

The sample holds many counts of this clonotype. CDR3 in DNA: TGTGCCAGCAGCTTGGGGCAGACAATGAAGGAGGGCTACACCTTC. Translation gives CASSLGQTMKEGYTF. V usage is TRBV5-6 and J usage is TRBJ1-2; no clear D gene. The V gene's germline CDR1 is SGHDT and CDR2 YYEEEE. The V end was cut by 0 bases, the J end by 8 bases, with 17 bases between. CDR3 length equals 15 residues.

This clonotype is labeled as medium-sized. V is TRBV11-2 and J is TRBJ2-2; no clear D. CDR3 size: 16 residues. V was trimmed by 5 bases and J by 0 bases, leaving 13 bases between them. CDR1 is SGHAT, CDR2 FQNNGV, per germline. The CDR3 spells CASSLLGTSNTGELFF. The CDR3 DNA sequence: TGTGCCAGCAGCCTCTTGGGAACCTCGAACACCGGGGAGCTGTTTTTT.

The chain links TRBV7-2 to TRBJ2-7; D is perhaps TRBD2 (6 bases). V shed 0 bases and J shed 3 bases, with 9 bases lying between them. This CDR3 contains 14 residues. CDR1 SGHTA and CDR2 FQGNSA come from the germline V gene. The CDR3 loop reads CASSLAGLYYEQYF. Here the CDR3 DNA reads TGTGCCAGCAGCTTAGCGGGACTTTACTACGAGCAGTACTTC.

This clonotype is labeled as medium-sized. CDR3 sequence: CASSLNRANRNQPQHF. The DNA of the CDR3 is TGTGCCAGCAGTTTGAACAGGGCTAATAGAAATCAGCCCCAGCATTTT. This chain links TRBV12-3 or TRBV12-4 with TRBJ1-5, with D perhaps matching TRBD1 (6 bases). The CDR3 spans 16 residues. Trimming pared 3 bases from V and 4 bases from J, leaving 16 bases between.